This T cell receptor beta chain was recorded in a study of regulatory T cells in long-lasting Graves disease (dated by TCRdb to 2020 to 2022). Notes on the research overall: Newly diagnosed Graves' disease patients had taken antithyroid drugs for less than 3 months. This study used TCR sequencing and RNA sequencing of peripheral blood to compare persistent Graves' disease patients against newly diagnosed Graves' disease patients. The study took place in China and was registered as a clinical trial. A total of about 33 samples underwent TCR sequencing: around 13 from persistent and around 20 from newly diagnosed Graves' disease patients.

The table lists this clonotype with a few counts. It has no known antigen specificity. No base quality values were provided; no much bigger clone lies one nucleotide off. The sample's time point label is to be understood as: newly diagnosed GD, antithyroid drugs for less than 3 months. For both TCR sequencing and RNA sequencing, RNA was extracted from PBMCs using TRIzol. Graves' disease was diagnosed according to American Thyroid Association guidelines. Patients for the study were recruited at an endocrinology department in Xi'an, China. From each patient, approximately 10 milliliters of peripheral blood was collected into an EDTA anticoagulant tube. Ficoll Paque Plus density gradient separation was used to isolate PBMCs, and no further T cell sorting was performed. An Agilent 2100 Bioanalyzer and agarose gel were used to check RNA quality, while a NanoDrop 2000 measured RNA concentration. Paper-wide results and their limitations: The small sample size was acknowledged by the authors as a limitation that may reduce accuracy. Persistent patients shared more public clonotypes among themselves (around 3,000) than newly diagnosed patients did (about 970). Compared with newly diagnosed patients, patients with persistent Graves' disease had lower TCR Shannon entropy and fewer highly expanded clones, which suggests clonal expansion. The study examined only peripheral blood because the primary lesion, thyroid tissue, could not be accessed. Persistent disease showed preferential use of TRBV28, TRBJ1-2 and TRBJ2-5, whereas newly diagnosed disease favored TRBV20-1 and TRBJ2-1. Sequencing and analysis were restricted to the TCR beta chain.

CDR3 length: 16 amino acids, cysteine to phenylalanine. CDR3 DNA is the only sequence kept; it has 48 bases, read in frame from the first base. Compared with germline, V lacks 3 bases and J lacks 3 bases; bases without a gene match: 5. The germline V gene sets CDR1 to MDHEN and CDR2 to SYDVKM. The library was generated by multiplex PCR. Sequencing was carried out with an Illumina HiSeq 4000. CDR3 regions were amplified by Arm-PCR with iRepertoire HTBI primers to construct TCR beta libraries. Before sequencing, the PCR products underwent gel purification. As for the original processing: Across samples, 62 TRBV and 15 or so TRBJ segments were identified and used for gene usage analysis of CDR3 amino acid clonotypes. COPE and FqMerger were used to merge the filtered high-quality paired reads into contigs. Contigs were aligned with BLAST to IMGT TRBV, TRBD and TRBJ reference genes, and CDR3 was defined per IMGT. Highly expanded clones were defined as clonotypes with a frequency above 0.1%. Shannon entropy served as the measure of repertoire diversity, while the Gini coefficient captured V-J evenness. Public clonotypes were defined as clonotypes shared by more than one individual. TCRdb reran the public reads through fastp at Q25 and MiXCR, keeping productive beta chains. Rows merge per CDR3 protein into single entries with the most common DNA and genes. The V and J calls shown here were made by TCRdb, not taken from the authors' results. The sample data list some 410,000 distinct CDR3 sequences, and about 16% of these were observed just once. The ten largest clones take up approximately 12% of the sample.

The same data also went into a second study, on T cells in Graves' hyperthyroidism and ophthalmopathy. The second paper states: Stable Graves' hyperthyroidism was defined as the absence of progression to ophthalmopathy over 18 months of follow-up. Hyperthyroidism patients were aged 18 to 65 years and newly diagnosed, with disease duration of less than 2 months. The study excluded patients with uncontrolled infections, other autoimmune diseases, pregnancy or lactation. Clinical symptoms, serum thyroxine and TRAb, thyroid ultrasound, and orbital computed tomography formed the basis for the diagnoses. The first round of RT-PCR for the TCR CDR3 was performed with the HTBI primer set and the Qiagen OneStep RT-PCR kit. Most expanded thyroid clonotypes (frequency above 0.001) were also detected in blood, suggesting blood repertoires may reflect thyroid immune responses. A 13 V-J signature model separated ophthalmopathy from stable hyperthyroidism, with approximately 86% sensitivity and around 84% specificity in cross-validation and 80%/75% in testing. In validation, progression to ophthalmopathy was predicted by the model with around 71% sensitivity and 72.22% specificity, a median of roughly 6.4 months before onset. To identify distinguishing TCR V-J signatures, a discovery cohort of 95 to 100 patients was used, comprising some 43 with Graves' ophthalmopathy and 57 with stable Graves' hyperthyroidism. Whether ophthalmopathy could be predicted prospectively was tested in an independent validation cohort made up of 18 to 20 hyperthyroidism patients plus 17 patients who later progressed to ophthalmopathy. The approximately 100 discovery patients were divided at random into training and test sets in a 7:3 ratio. In addition, the study compared T-cell repertoires in thyroid tissue and in blood from roughly six Graves' hyperthyroidism patients. Once sampling was done, hyperthyroidism patients were given methimazole at a starting dose of 30 mg daily, whereas ophthalmopathy patients were given high-dose intravenous methylprednisolone. Libraries were constructed in a second round of multiplex PCR, after which size selection and purification were carried out. The libraries were sequenced on an Illumina HiSeq2000 using paired-end 100 bp reads. SOAPnuke was used to process the raw data, throwing out any read that contained adapters or uncalled bases, had a mean Phred below 15, or lacked an exact constant-primer or identifier match. High-quality paired reads were merged with COPE v1.2.5, and unique nucleotide sequences were defined as clonotypes. MiTCR v1.1 was used to align clonotypes to the IMGT TRBV, TRBD and TRBJ reference segments. Only V-J combinations with frequency above 0.0001, covering 98% to 99.2% of repertoires, were analysed. A TCS score was defined as the ratio of F50 (clonal expansion) to E x V (chaos), with BLOSUM62-based TCRdist applied between CDR3 peptides within each V-J. Welch's t-statistics and random forest reduced 500 to 650 V-J features to 13, which were used in a naive Bayes classifier (R e1071). No statistical method was used to fix the sample size in advance, and group allocation was not hidden from the investigators. According to the paper, TCR Vbeta CDR3 sequencing was carried out on 135 peripheral blood samples, which came from approximately 43 ophthalmopathy, some 73 hyperthyroidism and roughly 17 progressor patients.

This receptor was identified in a woman aged 25 to 39 with Graves disease. Donor details come from another sample of the same person, matched by shared clones. Here the chain combines TRBV28 and TRBJ2-2; the junction holds 9 bases that match TRBD2. Sequenced here: peripheral blood mononuclear cells (PBMCs), sampled at new diagnosis, from a patient treated with antithyroid drugs. The nucleotide sequence reads TGTGCCAGCAGTTTGGTGGGACTAGCAGACACCGGGGAGCTGTTTTTT. Its coded protein is CASSLVGLADTGELFF.